The 27 T cell receptor beta chains below were found in one sample sequenced in a study of cytomegalovirus exposure and HLA in healthy donors. Here immunoSEQ multiplex PCR was the method, and the copy in TCRdb shows in-frame clones only, minus some. The sample records about 120,000 clones, approximately 91% being singletons. Sequenced material: PBMCs. The source of these receptors is a woman under 30 in good health and CMV-seronegative.

CDR3: CTSSQDGLGGTDTQYF. The CDR3 DNA follows: TGCACCAGCAGCCAAGACGGACTGGGGGGGACAGATACGCAGTATTTT. The chain has TRBV1 and TRBJ2-3; TRBD2, as called in the table, went unchecked against the DNA. TRBV1 constitutes a pseudogene. CDR3 length: 16 residues.

The CDR3 here is CAWNYGSANTGELFF. In DNA form, the CDR3 reads TGTGCCTGGAATTACGGGTCAGCGAACACCGGGGAGCTGTTTTTT. V usage is TRBV30 and J usage is TRBJ2-2; D not certain. The V gene lost 4 bases and the J gene lost 0 bases, with 12 bases spanning the gap. In germline, CDR1 is GTSNPN, CDR2 SVGIG (reference sequence). This CDR3 contains 15 residues. Filled out from reference TRBV30 and TRBJ2-2, the complete variable domain reads SQTIHQWPATLVQPVGSPLSLECTVEGTSNPNLYWYRQAAGRGLQLLFYSVGIGQISSEVPQNLSASRPQDRQFILSSKKLLLSDSGFYLCAWNYGSANTGELFFGEGSRLTVL.

This clone was found once. The chain is built from TRBV11-3 and TRBJ1-1, with a possible D match to TRBD1 (5 bases). This CDR3 region has 15 residues. Germline V gives CDR1 SGHNT, CDR2 YENEEA. V shed 0 bases and J shed 5 bases, with 13 bases lying between them. CDR3 nucleotide sequence: TGTGCCAGCAGCTTAGATGGTTGGGGGAGGACTGAAGCTTTCTTT. Translating it yields CASSLDGWGRTEAFF. The whole variable domain, filled in from reference TRBV11-3 and TRBJ1-1, reads EAGVVQSPRYKIIEKKQPVAFWCNPISGHNTLYWYLQNLGQGPELLIRYENEEAVDDSQLPKDRFSAERLKGVDSTLKIQPAELGDSAVYLCASSLDGWGRTEAFFGQGTRLTVV.

The gene calls are TRBV19 and TRBJ2-4; TRBD1 might be the D (5 bases). Germline assignment: CDR1 LNHDA and CDR2 SQIVND (reference sequence). Deletions cut 6 bases from V and 0 bases from J, with 12 bases between. This CDR3 comprises 15 residues. CDR3 nucleotide sequence: TGTGCCAGTAGGACGACAGCTTTAGCCAAAAACATTCAGTACTTC. It is translated as CASRTTALAKNIQYF. Full variable domain (missing parts from reference TRBV19 and TRBJ2-4): DGGITQSPKYLFRKEGQNVTLSCEQNLNHDAMYWYRQDPGQGLRLIYYSQIVNDFQKGDIAEGYSVSREKKESFPLTVTSAQKNPTAFYLCASRTTALAKNIQYFGAGTRLSVL.

The rearrangement joins TRBV13 to TRBJ2-1, with 8 bases matching TRBD2. Germline values: CDR1 PRHDT, CDR2 FYEKMQ (reference sequence). V was clipped by 1 base and J by 5 bases; unmatched bases: 4. The CDR3 runs 15 residues. CDR3 nucleotides: TGTGCCAGCAGCTTAGCCACTAGCGGTAACAATGAGCAGTTCTTC. This sequence encodes CASSLATSGNNEQFF.

The chain carries TRBV7-9 and TRBJ2-1, with 8 bases aligning to TRBD2. The trim removed 5 bases at V and 1 base at J, leaving 4 bases unmatched. The CDR3 sequence is 15 residues long. The germline gives CDR1 SEHNR, CDR2 FQNEAQ (reference sequence). The CDR3 spells CASSQRGTSYNEQFF. The CDR3 region has the DNA TGTGCCAGCAGCCAGCGGGGGACTTCCTACAATGAGCAGTTCTTC.

The rearrangement uses TRBV5-8 and TRBJ2-2, with unresolved D. This CDR3 region has 14 residues. V was shortened by 0 bases and J by 3 bases, with 6 bases between the two germline ends. Per germline, CDR1 SGHTS and CDR2 YDEGEE. The CDR3 spells CASSLVLHTGELFF. DNA of the CDR3: TGTGCCAGCAGCTTGGTCCTTCACACCGGGGAGCTGTTTTTT.

V is TRBV6-5 and J is TRBJ2-2; 7 bases fit TRBD2. Germline loops: CDR1 MNHEY, CDR2 SVGAGI. The CDR3 runs 14 residues. Unmatched junction bases numbered 0, after V lost 1 base and J lost 4 bases. The CDR3 bases are TGTGCCAGCAGTTACTGGGAGGGCACCGGGGAGCTGTTTTTT. It specifies CASSYWEGTGELFF.

This clone came up once. The V gene is TRBV19, the J gene TRBJ2-3; 9 nucleotides match TRBD2. In germline, CDR1 is LNHDA, CDR2 SQIVND (reference sequence). This CDR3 is 15 amino acids long. Trimming at V came to 3 bases and at J to 2 bases, leaving 3 bases not matched to a gene. CDR3 nucleotide sequence: TGTGCCAGTAGTATGACTAGCGGATTCACAGATACGCAGTATTTT. It specifies CASSMTSGFTDTQYF. Based on the CDR3 plus reference TRBV19 and TRBJ2-3, the full variable domain is DGGITQSPKYLFRKEGQNVTLSCEQNLNHDAMYWYRQDPGQGLRLIYYSQIVNDFQKGDIAEGYSVSREKKESFPLTVTSAQKNPTAFYLCASSMTSGFTDTQYFGPGTRLTVL.

The V and J genes are TRBV5-1 and TRBJ2-1; 7 bases are shared with TRBD2. V lost 4 bases and J lost 2; bases outside the gene matches: 9. The CDR3 loop spans 16 amino acids. Germline loops: CDR1 SGHRS, CDR2 YFSETQ. CDR3 protein: CASSRGSSGPYNEQFF. The CDR3 DNA follows: TGCGCCAGCAGCCGCGGGAGTAGCGGACCCTACAATGAGCAGTTCTTC.

The gene calls are TRBV5-6 and TRBJ1-4, with D unresolved. Germline V CDR1 and CDR2: SGHDT, YYEEEE. V lost 4 bases to trimming and J lost 6 bases, with 16 bases between them. This CDR3 is 15 amino acids long. CDR3 DNA sequence: TGTGCCAGCAGCGGTCGGGAGGCCTGGGATGAAAAACTGTTTTTT. This translates into CASSGREAWDEKLFF. The entire variable domain, with the rest obtained from reference TRBV5-6 and TRBJ1-4, is as follows: DAGVTQSPTHLIKTRGQQVTLRCSPKSGHDTVSWYQQALGQGPQFIFQYYEEEERQRGNFPDRFSGHQFPNYSSELNVNALLLGDSALYLCASSGREAWDEKLFFGSGTQLSVL.

J is TRBJ2-1 and V is TRBV2; the match to TRBD1 covers 7 bases. V gave up 4 bases and J gave up 6 bases; unmatched junction bases: 6. CDR3 length: 14 amino acids. The germline CDR1 and CDR2 sequences are SNHLY and FYNNEI. The chain's CDR3 is CASSGQGRLNEQFF. The CDR3, as DNA: TGTGCCAGCAGTGGACAGGGAAGGCTCAATGAGCAGTTCTTC.

The chain carries TRBV27 and TRBJ2-4, with D unclear. Trimming took 6 bases from V and 3 from J, leaving 15 bases between them. This CDR3 region has 15 residues. CDR1 MNHEY and CDR2 SMNVEV come from the germline V gene (reference sequence). DNA of the CDR3: TGTGCCAGCAGCTTAAGCACCCGAAGCAAAAACATTCAGTACTTC. Its protein is CASSLSTRSKNIQYF.

This clone was observed a handful of times. The chain couples TRBV6-4 to TRBJ2-1; 7 positions match TRBD2. This CDR3 has 15 amino acids. Per germline, CDR1 MRHNA and CDR2 SNTAGT. Trimming took 0 bases from V and 6 from J; bases not matched to a gene: 5. Here the CDR3 DNA reads TGTGCCAGCAGTGACTCCGCGGGAGAGGCCAATGAGCAGTTCTTC. Its translation: CASSDSAGEANEQFF.

This clone was counted a single time. V usage is TRBV5-1 and J usage is TRBJ2-2; 9 bases align to TRBD1. V dropped 4 bases and J dropped 5; count of bases not matched to a gene: 6. The CDR3 is made up of 15 amino acids. The germline V gene encodes CDR1 SGHRS and CDR2 YFSETQ. The chain's CDR3 is CASSITGGKTGELFF. CDR3 DNA sequence: TGCGCCAGCAGCATCACAGGGGGCAAAACCGGGGAGCTGTTTTTT.

The chain is built from TRBV6-6 and TRBJ2-7; 9 positions agree with TRBD2. This CDR3 comprises 15 residues. The germline CDR1 and CDR2 sequences are MNHNY and SVGAGI (reference sequence). With V trimmed by 6 bases and J by 12 bases, 18 bases remained unmatched. CDR3 nucleotide sequence: TGTGCCAGCAGCTCCGTAGCGGGAGCCCGTCGAGTGGGGTACTTC. It specifies CASSSVAGARRVGYF.

This clone came up a few times. The rearrangement links TRBV5-4 to TRBJ2-7, with 11 bases lining up with TRBD2. Losses at the gene ends were 4 bases for V and 0 bases for J; bases not matched to a gene: 6. CDR3 length: 16 amino acids. Germline values: CDR1 SGHNT, CDR2 YYREEE (reference sequence). The CDR3 sequence: CASSQDGTSGSYEQYF. As DNA, the CDR3 is TGTGCCAGCAGCCAAGATGGGACTAGCGGCTCCTACGAGCAGTACTTC.

The CDR3 DNA is TGTGCCAGCAGCTCCCGACAGGGAAGGGACGAGCAGTACTTC. This gives the protein CASSSRQGRDEQYF. The chain couples TRBV7-2 to TRBJ2-7; TRBD1 matches at 7 bases. The germline gives CDR1 SGHTA, CDR2 FQGNSA. This CDR3 contains 14 residues. V shed 4 bases, J shed 5 bases, and the junction held 8 bases outside the gene matches.

J is TRBJ2-1 and V is TRBV11-2; D might be TRBD1 (6 bases). The CDR3 sequence is 14 residues long. V was trimmed by 3 bases and J by 5 bases, leaving 11 bases between them. Germline lookup yields CDR1 SGHAT and CDR2 FQNNGV. The CDR3 spells CASSFLAGDNEQFF. The CDR3 bases are TGTGCCAGCAGCTTTTTGGCAGGGGACAATGAGCAGTTCTTC.

This chain uses TRBV19 with TRBJ2-5, with TRBD2 matching over 10 bases. The CDR3 consists of 16 residues. Germline lookup yields CDR1 LNHDA and CDR2 SQIVND (reference sequence). V shed 5 bases, J shed 3 bases, and the junction held 9 bases outside the gene matches. The CDR3 sequence is CASSPVLAGLKETQYF. The CDR3, as DNA: TGTGCCAGTAGTCCAGTACTAGCGGGGCTCAAAGAGACCCAGTACTTC.

The V call is TRBV6-1, the J call TRBJ2-2, with TRBD2 matching over 9 bases. The length of the CDR3 is 14 residues. V lost 6 bases and J lost 6; bases outside the gene matches: 5. Germline CDR1 is MNHNS and CDR2 is SASEGT. The CDR3: CASRGTSFPGELFF. The CDR3 bases are TGTGCCAGCAGGGGGACTAGCTTCCCCGGGGAGCTGTTTTTT.

This rearrangement joins TRBV21-1 to TRBJ2-3; no check of the table's D call, TRBD2, against the DNA was made. TRBV21-1 is a documented pseudogene. There are 14 residues in the CDR3. The CDR3 DNA reads as TGTGCCAGCAGCTCAGGGAGGTTCACAGATACGCAGTATTTT. Protein: CASSSGRFTDTQYF.

The chain carries TRBV6-6 and TRBJ2-5; the match to TRBD1 covers 12 bases. The CDR3 contains 15 residues. V trimming: 5 bases; J trimming: 5 bases; junction bases outside the gene matches: 6. Germline CDR1 reads MNHNY; CDR2 reads SVGAGI (reference sequence). This CDR3 reads CASSKGQGAPETQYF. The CDR3 DNA is TGTGCCAGCAGTAAGGGACAGGGGGCGCCGGAGACCCAGTACTTC.

The genes are TRBV5-6 and TRBJ1-2, with D possibly TRBD1 on 5 matching bases. Between the trimmed V and J ends, which lost 0 bases and 8 bases, there was a span of 8 bases. Germline CDR1 is SGHDT and CDR2 is YYEEEE. This CDR3 comprises 12 residues. CDR3 residues: CASSLAGGGYTF. CDR3 nucleotides: TGTGCCAGCAGCTTGGCCGGGGGAGGCTACACCTTC.

J is TRBJ1-2 and V is TRBV7-9, with D maybe TRBD1 (5 bases). The CDR3 has 13 residues. The germline V gene encodes CDR1 SEHNR and CDR2 FQNEAQ (reference sequence). V lost 5 bases and J lost 8, with 15 bases in between. The CDR3 sequence: CASSPNVRGGYTF. As DNA, the CDR3 is TGTGCCAGCAGCCCGAATGTCCGGGGGGGCTACACCTTC.

The V and J genes are TRBV9 and TRBJ2-6; D is perhaps TRBD2 (6 bases). V was clipped by 4 bases and J by 2 bases, with 19 bases between them. This CDR3 comprises 18 residues. Germline CDR1 SGDLS, CDR2 YYNGEE. Here the CDR3 DNA reads TGTGCCAGCAGCCCTCTAGGGGCGGGAACCACTGGGGCCAACGTCCTGACTTTC. It specifies CASSPLGAGTTGANVLTF.

The chain uses TRBV19 and TRBJ2-2, with no clear D. Germline loops: CDR1 LNHDA, CDR2 SQIVND (reference sequence). This CDR3 has 15 amino acids. V dropped 6 bases and J dropped 3 bases, with 14 bases sitting between them. The DNA of the CDR3 is TGTGCCAGTAGCCTACGCCAGGCTGACACCGGGGAGCTGTTTTTT. It specifies CASSLRQADTGELFF.